This TCR beta chain was identified during a study of molecular identifiers for immune sequencing clone quantification. Each CDR3 protein is one row after TCRdb ran MiXCR on the PCR reads. This repertoire shows about 65,000 distinct CDR3 sequences, less than 20% found once; its top ten account for approximately 1.4%. This CDR3 contains 16 residues. V was clipped by 1 base and J by 4 bases; unmatched bases: 8. Germline lookup yields CDR1 GTSNPN and CDR2 SVGIG (reference sequence). This clonotype was recorded many times. This clonotype was obtained from a human donor in good health. Some libraries in this study had Jurkat cell RNA spiked in. The sample consisted of naive CD8+ T cells from blood, with Jurkat cell RNA spiked in. Subset here: FACS-sorted CD8+CD4-CCR7+CD45RA+ naive T cells. The chain links TRBV30 to TRBJ2-3; 10 nucleotides align to TRBD2. The CDR3 bases are TGTGCCTGGAGTGACGAGCTAGCGGGAGTCTCAGATACGCAGTATTTT. It specifies CAWSDELAGVSDTQYF.